These 30 T cell receptor beta chains were sequenced from one sample in a study of beta chain features in type 1 diabetes. Study results and limitations: In all four CD4+ subsets, TCRB CDR3 length was significantly, moderately reduced in type 1 diabetes.

Antigen specificity for these receptors is unknown. The whole isolated RNA underwent reverse transcription, so sequencing captured expressed TCRB transcripts. Produced via immunoSEQ multiplex PCR; TCRdb's table is partial and in-frame only. Seen here are 150,000 or so clones, 8% to 8.5% observed once, and the top ten hold under 0.65%. Sequencing was carried out using central memory CD4+ T cells from blood. Source of these receptors: a woman aged 18-30 years with type 1 diabetes.

The CDR3 spells CASSLVGYEQYF. The CDR3 bases are TGTGCCAGCAGTCTTGTCGGCTACGAGCAGTACTTC. V usage is TRBV6-6 and J usage is TRBJ2-7; the D is unclear. CDR3 size: 12 residues. Trimming shortened V by 5 bases and J by 3 bases, and 8 bases separated the two germline ends. Germline V gene data show CDR1 as MNHNY and CDR2 as SVGAGI (reference sequence).

This clone was picked up a small number of times. V and J are TRBV28 and TRBJ2-3, with 7 bases matching TRBD2. V was clipped by 6 bases and J by 5 bases; unmatched bases: 11. This CDR3 comprises 15 residues. The germline V gene has CDR1 MDHEN and CDR2 SYDVKM. CDR3 protein: CASSNRDYDIDTQYF. The CDR3 nucleotides read TGTGCCAGCAGCAACCGGGACTATGACATAGATACGCAGTATTTT.

The table lists this clone with a count of one. This chain connects TRBV11-2 to TRBJ2-7, with no clear D. Germline loops: CDR1 SGHAT, CDR2 FQNNGV. The V gene lost 0 bases and the J gene lost 6 bases, with 21 bases spanning the gap. The CDR3 is 17 amino acids. CDR3 amino acids: CASSLDLISGVRGEQYF. The DNA of the CDR3 is TGTGCCAGCAGCTTAGATCTAATAAGTGGTGTCCGAGGCGAGCAGTACTTC.

The chain is built from TRBV2 and TRBJ2-3, with TRBD2 matching 11 bases. J lost 0 bases, V lost 4 bases, and 3 bases had no gene match. The CDR3 runs 16 residues. Germline V CDR1 and CDR2: SNHLY, FYNNEI. CDR3 nucleotide sequence: TGTGCCAGCAGTGGGTTAGCGGGAGGGAGCACAGATACGCAGTATTTT. Protein product: CASSGLAGGSTDTQYF.

This clone has a handful of counts. The gene calls are TRBV5-1 and TRBJ1-6; 7 bases are a match to TRBD1. The CDR3 is made up of 13 amino acids. V gave up 8 bases and J gave up 5 bases; unmatched junction bases: 4. Germline V lookup: CDR1 SGHRS, CDR2 YFSETQ. The DNA of the CDR3 is TGCGCCAGTCACGACAGGGATAATTCACCCCTCCACTTT. Translated, it gives CASHDRDNSPLHF.

The rearrangement joins TRBV7-2 to TRBJ1-1; D perhaps matches TRBD1 (5 bases). Germline lookup yields CDR1 SGHTA and CDR2 FQGNSA. The ends were cut back, 5 bases at V and 2 bases at J, with 12 bases in the middle. The CDR3 runs to 14 residues. CDR3 loop: CASSQGNYNTEAFF. In nucleotides, the CDR3 is TGTGCCAGCAGCCAGGGAAATTACAACACTGAAGCTTTCTTT.

The table lists this clone with a few counts. V usage is TRBV6-5 and J usage is TRBJ1-3; the D is unclear. This CDR3 has 15 residues. Trimming removed 6 bases at V and 0 bases at J, with 12 bases between. Germline lookup yields CDR1 MNHEY and CDR2 SVGAGI. CDR3 bases: TGTGCCAGCAGCTCTCAGGTCCCCTCTGGAAACACCATATATTTT. Translating gives CASSSQVPSGNTIYF.

The gene calls are TRBV4-3 and TRBJ2-5, with 7 nucleotides matching TRBD1. CDR1 is LGHNA and CDR2 is YSLEER in the germline V gene. The ends lost 1 base at V and 9 bases at J; junction bases unmatched: 11. This CDR3 has 15 residues. This chain's CDR3 is CASSQAEGAGRSQYF. The DNA of the CDR3 is TGCGCCAGCAGCCAAGCCGAGGGGGCGGGTCGGTCCCAGTACTTC.

The V and J genes are TRBV9 and TRBJ2-2; TRBD2 matches at 9 bases. With V trimmed by 4 bases and J by 5 bases, 9 bases remained unmatched. This CDR3 has 16 residues. CDR1 is SGDLS and CDR2 is YYNGEE in the germline V gene. The CDR3 sequence is CASSQGGAGGTGELFF. CDR3 sequence (DNA): TGTGCCAGCAGCCAGGGGGGAGCGGGGGGTACCGGGGAGCTGTTTTTT. Using reference TRBV9 and TRBJ2-2 for the parts outside the CDR3, the full variable domain is DSGVTQTPKHLITATGQRVTLRCSPRSGDLSVYWYQQSLDQGLQFLIQYYNGEERAKGNILERFSAQQFPDLHSELNLSSLELGDSALYFCASSQGGAGGTGELFFGEGSRLTVL.

The chain is built from TRBV5-4 and TRBJ2-1; possibly TRBD1 for D (5 bases). Germline V lookup: CDR1 SGHNT, CDR2 YYREEE (reference sequence). This CDR3 is built from 15 residues. Trimming pared 4 bases from V and 7 bases from J, leaving 18 bases between. CDR3 amino acids: CASSADTHSWNEQFF. The CDR3, as DNA: TGTGCCAGCAGCGCGGACACCCACTCGTGGAATGAGCAGTTCTTC. Full variable domain (remainder filled in from reference TRBV5-4 and TRBJ2-1): ETGVTQSPTHLIKTRGQQVTLRCSSQSGHNTVSWYQQALGQGPQFIFQYYREEENGRGNFPPRFSGLQFPNYSSELNVNALELDDSALYLCASSADTHSWNEQFFGPGTRLTVL.

This clone appeared a few times. J is TRBJ2-7 and V is TRBV9; D call uncertain. The germline gives CDR1 SGDLS, CDR2 YYNGEE. Trimming pared 0 bases from V and 1 base from J, leaving 11 bases between. This CDR3 is 15 amino acids long. The CDR3 DNA reads TGTGCCAGCAGCGTAGGTGATGTCGGTTCCTACGAGCAGTACTTC. This gives the protein CASSVGDVGSYEQYF.

This chain uses TRBV5-1 with TRBJ2-5, with D tentatively TRBD1 (5 bases). The CDR3 loop spans 13 amino acids. Trimming removed 3 bases at V and 2 bases at J, with 8 bases between. Germline V CDR1 and CDR2: SGHRS, YFSETQ. CDR3 coding DNA: TGCGCCAGCAGCTCGACAGCTCAAGAGACCCAGTACTTC. It is translated as CASSSTAQETQYF. The full variable domain, in which reference TRBV5-1 and TRBJ2-5 provide the parts outside the CDR3, is KAGVTQTPRYLIKTRGQQVTLSCSPISGHRSVSWYQQTPGQGLQFLFEYFSETQRNKGNFPGRFSGRQFSNSRSEMNVSTLELGDSALYLCASSSTAQETQYFGPGTRLLVL.

The chain combines TRBV19 with TRBJ1-5; D is unclear. CDR1 and CDR2 from the germline V gene are LNHDA and SQIVND (reference sequence). CDR3 length: 15 amino acids. V dropped 1 base and J dropped 7 bases, with 14 bases sitting between them. The CDR3 is CASSIGQARGQPQHF. The DNA of the CDR3 is TGTGCCAGTAGTATAGGACAAGCCCGCGGGCAGCCCCAGCATTTT. Full variable domain (rest looked up from reference TRBV19 and TRBJ1-5): DGGITQSPKYLFRKEGQNVTLSCEQNLNHDAMYWYRQDPGQGLRLIYYSQIVNDFQKGDIAEGYSVSREKKESFPLTVTSAQKNPTAFYLCASSIGQARGQPQHFGDGTRLSIL.

The V gene is TRBV10-3, the J gene TRBJ1-1; D is uncertain. The CDR3 extends over 14 amino acids. The germline CDR1 and CDR2 sequences are ENHRY and SYGVKD. V was clipped by 7 bases and J by 1 base, with 13 bases between them. Here the CDR3 DNA reads TGTGCCATCACTGCCAATCGGGAGAACACTGAAGCTTTCTTT. It yields the protein CAITANRENTEAFF.

The chain has TRBV28 and TRBJ2-1; 12 positions agree with TRBD2. CDR3 length equals 15 residues. V trimming: 5 bases; J trimming: 9 bases; junction bases outside the gene matches: 8. CDR1 and CDR2 from the germline V gene are MDHEN and SYDVKM. In DNA, the CDR3 is TGTGCCAGCAGTCCGCTAGCGGGAGGGCCTGGTGAGCAGTTCTTC. This sequence encodes CASSPLAGGPGEQFF.

This clone showed up just a few times. The rearrangement uses TRBV18 and TRBJ2-1; TRBD2 might be the D (5 bases). The CDR3 is made up of 13 amino acids. Deletions cut 4 bases from V and 5 bases from J, with 9 bases between. Germline V CDR1 and CDR2: KGHSH, LQKENI. CDR3 region: CASSQQLDNEQFF. The CDR3, as DNA: TGTGCCAGCTCACAACAACTAGACAATGAGCAGTTCTTC. The full variable domain, its missing parts supplied by reference TRBV18 and TRBJ2-1, is NAGVMQNPRHLVRRRGQEARLRCSPMKGHSHVYWYRQLPEEGLKFMVYLQKENIIDESGMPKERFSAEFPKEGPSILRIQQVVRGDSAAYFCASSQQLDNEQFFGPGTRLTVL.

This clone showed up just a few times. This rearrangement joins TRBV14 to TRBJ1-2, with unresolved D. Trimming left V 1 base short and J 8 bases short, with 11 bases between. The CDR3 totals 13 residues. In germline, CDR1 is SGHDN, CDR2 FVKESK. For the CDR3, the DNA is TGTGCCAGCAGCCAAGCCCTGGTTGGCGGCTACACCTTC. Residues: CASSQALVGGYTF.

The CDR3 bases are TGTGCCAGCAGCGTAGACGCGAATAGCAATCAGCCCCAGCATTTT. This gives the protein CASSVDANSNQPQHF. J is TRBJ1-5 and V is TRBV9; D uncertain. CDR3 size: 15 residues. Trimming cost V 0 bases and J 0 bases, with 7 bases left between them. Germline values: CDR1 SGDLS, CDR2 YYNGEE.

This clone was observed a handful of times. The chain has TRBV5-1 and TRBJ2-1, with no clear D. Trimming took 0 bases from V and 9 from J, leaving 7 bases between them. This CDR3 has 12 residues. Germline V gene data show CDR1 as SGHRS and CDR2 as YFSETQ. In DNA form, the CDR3 reads TGCGCCAGCAGCTTGGGTACCGGTGAGCAGTTCTTC. This gives the protein CASSLGTGEQFF.

This chain connects TRBV7-2 to TRBJ2-7; 9 bases match TRBD2. CDR1 and CDR2 from the germline V gene are SGHTA and FQGNSA. J gave up 5 bases and V 1 base, and 6 bases lay outside the gene matches. CDR3 length: 15 amino acids. This chain's CDR3 is CASSLGFSGSHEQYF. CDR3 DNA sequence: TGTGCCAGCAGCTTAGGGTTTAGCGGGAGTCACGAGCAGTACTTC.

This clone was observed a handful of times. J is TRBJ2-1 and V is TRBV5-1, with D perhaps matching TRBD1 (5 bases). The V end was cut by 1 base, the J end by 4 bases, with 9 bases between. CDR3 length: 14 residues. Per the germline V gene, CDR1 is SGHRS and CDR2 is YFSETQ. CDR3 nucleotide sequence: TGCGCCAGCAGCTTGAGGGCAGGGTACAATGAGCAGTTCTTC. This sequence encodes CASSLRAGYNEQFF.

The chain recombines TRBV11-1 with TRBJ1-1, with TRBD1 matching 8 bases. The CDR3 has 13 residues. J was trimmed by 7 bases and V by 5 bases; bases with no gene match: 6. Germline CDR1 and CDR2: SGHAT and FQDESV (reference sequence). The CDR3 DNA sequence: TGTGCCAGCAGCCGCGGGACAGGCATTGAAGCTTTCTTT. It encodes CASSRGTGIEAFF.

This clone was found a few times. The chain combines TRBV10-3 with TRBJ2-1, with TRBD2 as a possible D gene (5 bases). The CDR3 totals 13 residues. From germline, CDR1 is ENHRY and CDR2 SYGVKD. Trimming shortened V by 5 bases and J by 3 bases, and 8 bases separated the two germline ends. CDR3: CAISRDGYNEQFF. The CDR3 DNA reads as TGTGCCATCAGTCGGGATGGCTACAATGAGCAGTTCTTC.

The chain has TRBV29-1 and TRBJ1-3, with D unclear. The germline V gene encodes CDR1 SQVTM and CDR2 ANQGSEA. This CDR3 comprises 12 residues. V lost 4 bases and J lost 7, with 11 bases in between. The CDR3 reads CSVGGQFNTIYF. In DNA, the CDR3 is TGCAGCGTTGGCGGCCAGTTCAACACCATATATTTT.

This clone occurred a few times. The V gene is TRBV4-1, the J gene TRBJ2-3, with 8 bases identical to TRBD1. CDR3 size: 14 residues. The germline CDR1 and CDR2 sequences are MGHRA and YSYEKL. Trimming cost V 3 bases and J 4 bases; bases outside gene matches: 3. The CDR3 loop is CASSHGQGPDTQYF. The CDR3 DNA reads TGCGCCAGCAGCCACGGACAGGGTCCAGATACGCAGTATTTT.

This clone was observed a few times. This rearrangement joins TRBV19 to TRBJ2-1; TRBD2 is a possible D gene (6 bases). Germline V gives CDR1 LNHDA, CDR2 SQIVND (reference sequence). Trimming pared 3 bases from V and 4 bases from J, leaving 10 bases between. The CDR3 consists of 14 residues. CDR3: CASSIKGGYNEQFF. For the CDR3, the DNA is TGTGCCAGTAGTATCAAGGGAGGATACAATGAGCAGTTCTTC.

V and J are TRBV6-6 and TRBJ1-5; tentatively, D is TRBD1 (5 bases). CDR3 size: 12 residues. Trimming took 6 bases from V and 5 from J, leaving 8 bases between them. CDR1 and CDR2 (germline): MNHNY, SVGAGI (reference sequence). This CDR3 is CASRGGDQPQHF. CDR3 nucleotides: TGTGCCAGCAGGGGGGGGGATCAGCCCCAGCATTTT.

There are a few counts of this clone. V gene TRBV9 combines with J gene TRBJ2-1, with 11 bases fitting TRBD2. The trim removed 4 bases at V and 6 bases at J, leaving 9 bases unmatched. The length of the CDR3 is 16 residues. The germline gives CDR1 SGDLS, CDR2 YYNGEE. As DNA, the CDR3 is TGTGCCAGCAGCTTAACTAGCGGGGGATCGGGCAATGAGCAGTTCTTC. Amino acids: CASSLTSGGSGNEQFF.

This sequence joins TRBV7-9 and TRBJ1-2, with D perhaps matching TRBD1 (5 bases). The germline V gene encodes CDR1 SEHNR and CDR2 FQNEAQ (reference sequence). Trimming shortened V by 0 bases and J by 4 bases, and 9 bases separated the two germline ends. The CDR3 has 14 residues. The CDR3 loop is CASSLAPQGYGYTF. CDR3 nucleotide sequence: TGTGCCAGCAGCTTAGCCCCCCAGGGCTATGGCTACACCTTC. Supplemented by reference TRBV7-9 and TRBJ1-2, the full variable domain reads DTGVSQNPRHKITKRGQNVTFRCDPISEHNRLYWYRQTLGQGPEFLTYFQNEAQLEKSRLLSDRFSAERPKGSFSTLEIQRTEQGDSAMYLCASSLAPQGYGYTFGSGTRLTVV.

This clone has at least ten counts. This chain uses TRBV5-1 with TRBJ2-5, with unresolved D. CDR3 length equals 13 residues. From germline, CDR1 is SGHRS and CDR2 YFSETQ. The V gene lost 4 bases and the J gene lost 4 bases, with 11 bases spanning the gap. Written as DNA, the CDR3 is TGCGCCAGCAGCCTACTAAGCGCAGAGACCCAGTACTTC. Protein: CASSLLSAETQYF.